The rows below give T cell receptor beta chains drawn from one sample of a study of blood T cell repertoires in COVID-19. Sequenced by immunoSEQ multiplex PCR; TCRdb stores in-frame clones only, minus some. The profile shows under 150,000 clones, around four fifths of them singletons. Sequencing used peripheral blood. These receptors were taken from a human donor in a cohort sampled during active COVID-19. The CDR3 runs from the conserved cysteine through the conserved F or W. The D gene is left open where the match is weak. The size entry is marked missing in some rows and otherwise reads once, few, many or a size class.

clone size,J gene,D gene,V gene,CDR3 protein,CDR3 DNA
-,TRBJ1-1,TRBD1,TRBV18,CASSPEGARNTEAFF,TGTGCCAGCTCACCGGAGGGGGCGCGGAACACTGAAGCTTTCTTT
-,TRBJ2-7,TRBD2,TRBV13,CASSLLAGGYEQYF,TGTGCCAGCAGCTTATTGGCGGGGGGTTACGAGCAGTACTTC
-,TRBJ1-1,-,TRBV27,CASSLSWLPDRNTEAFF,TGTGCCAGCAGTTTATCGTGGCTTCCGGACAGGAACACTGAAGCTTTCTTT
-,TRBJ1-2,TRBD1,TRBV2,CASSVGTDGGYTF,TGTGCCAGCAGTGTAGGGACAGACGGAGGCTACACCTTC
-,TRBJ2-7,TRBD1,TRBV18,CASSRDRGPYEQYF,TGTGCCAGCTCCCGGGACAGGGGCCCCTACGAGCAGTACTTC
-,TRBJ1-5,-,TRBV13,CASSTGGNQPQHF,TGTGCCAGCAGTACAGGAGGCAATCAGCCCCAGCATTTT
-,TRBJ1-4,-,TRBV30,CAWNRAANEKLFF,TGTGCCTGGAACAGGGCGGCTAATGAAAAACTGTTTTTT
-,TRBJ2-4,TRBD1,TRBV5-1,CASRPDRGQNIQYF,TGCGCCAGCAGACCCGACAGGGGGCAGAACATTCAGTACTTC
few,TRBJ2-7,-,TRBV6-2/TRBV6-3,CASSVAQPYEQYF,TGTGCCAGCAGCGTAGCCCAACCCTACGAGCAGTACTTC
once,TRBJ1-5,-,TRBV30,CAWRGAGRQPQHF,TGTGCCTGGAGGGGGGCAGGGCGGCAGCCCCAGCATTTT
-,TRBJ2-5,-,TRBV5-4,CASSQRDNQETQYF,TGTGCCAGCAGCCAACGGGACAACCAAGAGACCCAGTACTTC
-,TRBJ1-1,-,TRBV5-8,CASSLSRGATEAFF,TGTGCCAGCAGCTTGAGTCGGGGGGCCACTGAAGCTTTCTTT
-,TRBJ2-7,-,TRBV7-9,CASRPGLGDEQYF,TGTGCCAGCAGGCCCGGACTTGGGGACGAGCAGTACTTC
-,TRBJ1-1,-,TRBV11-3,CASSFEEDTEAFF,TGTGCCAGCAGCTTTGAGGAGGACACTGAAGCTTTCTTT
once,TRBJ1-6,-,TRBV3-1/TRBV3-2,CASSQVGREDSPLHF,TGTGCCAGCAGCCAAGTGGGTAGGGAGGATTCACCCCTCCACTTT
-,TRBJ1-2,-,TRBV29-1,CSVGEDGYTF,TGCAGCGTTGGTGAGGATGGCTACACCTTC
few,TRBJ2-3,TRBD2,TRBV4-2,CATSPSGGLADTQYF,TGTGCCACCAGCCCTAGCGGGGGGTTGGCAGATACGCAGTATTTT
-,TRBJ1-2,TRBD1,TRBV7-8,CASSLGGGQGVYGYTF,TGTGCCAGCAGCTTAGGGGGGGGACAGGGCGTCTATGGCTACACCTTC
few,TRBJ1-5,-,TRBV19,CASSLTRGGGQPQHF,TGTGCCAGTAGCCTTACCCGGGGGGGAGGTCAGCCCCAGCATTTT
-,TRBJ2-2,TRBD1,TRBV11-3,CASSLGTGTGGSNTGELFF,TGTGCCAGCAGCTTAGGCACCGGGACAGGGGGTTCGAACACCGGGGAGCTGTTTTTT
-,TRBJ1-2,TRBD1,TRBV5-5,CASSRPHGGDRRGGLNGYTF,TGTGCCAGCAGCCGCCCCCACGGTGGGGACAGGAGAGGAGGGCTGAATGGCTACACCTTC
-,TRBJ1-5,-,TRBV19,CASRPETATQPQHF,TGTGCCAGTAGGCCGGAGACAGCTACTCAGCCCCAGCATTTT
once,TRBJ1-5,-,TRBV7-9,CASSTQGGGNQPQHF,TGTGCCAGCAGCACCCAGGGTGGTGGCAATCAGCCCCAGCATTTT
few,TRBJ1-3,-,TRBV6-1,CASSEAQGRNTIYF,TGTGCCAGCAGTGAAGCCCAGGGTAGGAACACCATATATTTT
-,TRBJ2-5,TRBD2,TRBV27,CASSTGLAGGSETQYF,TGTGCCAGCAGCACTGGACTAGCGGGGGGGTCAGAGACCCAGTACTTC
-,TRBJ2-3,-,TRBV5-4,CASRGFAGADTQYF,TGTGCCAGCCGTGGGTTTGCAGGGGCAGATACGCAGTATTTT
-,TRBJ2-1,TRBD2,TRBV5-4,CASSLGAGGPGYNEQFF,TGTGCCAGCAGCTTGGGAGCGGGGGGTCCGGGCTACAATGAGCAGTTCTTC
once,TRBJ2-6,-,TRBV12-5,CASAASGANVLTF,TGTGCTAGTGCCGCGTCTGGGGCCAACGTCCTGACTTTC
-,TRBJ1-5,TRBD1,TRBV10-3,CAIRDRDGQPQHF,TGTGCCATCAGGGACAGGGATGGTCAGCCCCAGCATTTT
few,TRBJ1-4,TRBD1,TRBV18,CASSSSAPQQGAEEKLFF,TGTGCCAGCTCCTCCTCCGCACCACAACAGGGGGCCGAGGAAAAACTGTTTTTT
-,TRBJ2-1,-,TRBV19,CASSKGQDRPNNEQFF,TGTGCCAGTAGTAAGGGCCAGGACAGACCTAACAATGAGCAGTTCTTC
-,TRBJ2-2,-,TRBV9,CASSVSSNTGELFF,TGTGCCAGCAGCGTATCCAGTAACACCGGGGAGCTGTTTTTT
-,TRBJ2-5,-,TRBV7-3,CASSQTGHQETQYF,TGTGCCAGCAGCCAAACAGGGCATCAAGAGACCCAGTACTTC
-,TRBJ1-2,-,TRBV5-1,CASSLSGNYGYTF,TGCGCCAGCAGCTTGTCGGGAAACTATGGCTACACCTTC
-,TRBJ2-7,TRBD1,TRBV7-9,CASRFRQGPYEQYF,TGTGCCAGCAGATTCCGACAGGGACCCTACGAGCAGTACTTC
-,TRBJ2-2,-,TRBV11-3,CASSLSGVSGELFF,TGTGCCAGCAGCTTATCGGGGGTGTCCGGGGAGCTGTTTTTT
-,TRBJ2-3,TRBD2,TRBV7-7,CASSLGLAGGRDTQYF,TGTGCTAGCAGCTTGGGGCTAGCGGGGGGCAGAGATACGCAGTATTTT
few,TRBJ1-6,-,TRBV7-2,CASSLGSRYNSPLHF,TGTGCCAGCAGCCTAGGGAGTAGGTATAATTCACCCCTCCACTTT
-,TRBJ1-2,-,TRBV6-2/TRBV6-3,CASTPETHEGYTF,TGTGCCAGCACCCCCGAAACTCATGAGGGCTACACCTTC
once,TRBJ1-5,TRBD1,TRBV15,CATSRQGEHQPQHF,TGTGCCACCAGCAGACAGGGGGAACATCAGCCCCAGCATTTT
-,TRBJ2-7,-,TRBV5-8,CASSLGGVSYEQYF,TGTGCCAGCAGCCTAGGGGGGGTCTCCTACGAGCAGTACTTC
-,TRBJ2-1,TRBD2,TRBV18,CASSPPSGGAYEQFF,TGTGCCAGCTCACCCCCTAGCGGGGGGGCCTATGAGCAGTTCTTC
-,TRBJ1-3,-,TRBV2,CASSPDRAHSGNTIYF,TGTGCCAGCAGCCCGGACAGAGCCCACTCTGGAAACACCATATATTTT
-,TRBJ1-1,TRBD1,TRBV9,CASSAGTGWNTEAFF,TGTGCCAGCAGCGCCGGGACAGGGTGGAACACTGAAGCTTTCTTT
-,TRBJ1-2,-,TRBV7-2,CASSFTTVSYGYTF,TGTGCCAGCAGCTTCACGACAGTCAGCTATGGCTACACCTTC
-,TRBJ1-5,-,TRBV6-6,CASSPLADSNQPQHF,TGTGCCAGCAGCCCCCTAGCAGATAGCAATCAGCCCCAGCATTTT
-,TRBJ1-2,TRBD1,TRBV28,CASGRTGGAGYGYTF,TGTGCCAGCGGCCGGACAGGGGGCGCGGGCTATGGCTACACCTTC
-,TRBJ1-6,-,TRBV5-5,CASSFGTNGNSPLHF,TGTGCCAGCAGCTTTGGGACAAATGGGAATTCACCCCTCCACTTT
-,TRBJ1-2,TRBD1,TRBV3-1/TRBV3-2,CASSHDTGGGYTF,TGTGCCAGCAGCCATGACACAGGGGGTGGCTACACCTTC
few,TRBJ1-6,TRBD1,TRBV12-5,CASGWTPGTVYNSPLHF,TGTGCTAGTGGTTGGACCCCCGGGACAGTCTATAATTCACCCCTCCACTTT
-,TRBJ1-5,-,TRBV10-3,CAISEPGTHSNQPQHF,TGTGCCATCAGTGAACCGGGGACACATAGCAATCAGCCCCAGCATTTT
-,TRBJ2-7,TRBD2,TRBV28,CASSTLGLAGSYEQYF,TGTGCCAGCAGTACCCTGGGACTAGCGGGCTCCTACGAGCAGTACTTC
-,TRBJ1-2,TRBD1,TRBV4-2,CASSQETGGSGGYTF,TGTGCCAGCAGCCAAGAAACAGGGGGTTCTGGAGGCTACACCTTC
-,TRBJ1-2,TRBD1,TRBV29-1,CSVTSTGVIYGYTF,TGCAGCGTCACATCGACAGGGGTTATCTATGGCTACACCTTC
-,TRBJ1-2,-,TRBV19,CASSIRVNYGYTF,TGTGCCAGTAGTATCCGGGTTAACTATGGCTACACCTTC
-,TRBJ2-5,-,TRBV7-8,CASSLERQGQETQYF,TGTGCCAGCAGCTTAGAGAGGCAGGGGCAAGAGACCCAGTACTTC
-,TRBJ1-5,-,TRBV27,CASRQTASNQPQHF,TGTGCCAGCAGACAAACAGCTAGCAATCAGCCCCAGCATTTT
-,TRBJ2-5,TRBD2,TRBV7-7,CASSQSGGPQETQYF,TGTGCCAGCAGCCAAAGCGGGGGGCCACAAGAGACCCAGTACTTC
-,TRBJ1-2,-,TRBV7-9,CASNEPPDGYTF,TGTGCCAGCAACGAACCCCCGGATGGCTACACCTTC